This record covers a single T cell receptor (beta chain). Its specificity is unknown. These data originate in a study of cytomegalovirus exposure and HLA in healthy donors. Study-wide results and caveats: V- and J-gene trimming of TCR beta was linked (in a later analysis) to a missense DCLRE1C variant. Equally common other TCR beta chains were less clonally expanded than HLA-associated ones, a later analysis found.

This CDR3 has 15 amino acids. CDR1 and CDR2 from the germline V gene are MNHEY and SVGAGI. V lost 9 bases, J lost 1 base, and 16 bases lay in between. PCR used 60 Vbeta primers and 13 Jbeta primers. Under the authors' procedure: It was a later analysis that counted 83 million or so unique TCR beta chains, of which approximately 11 million were shared. Some clones are missing from TCRdb's copy, which holds only in-frame ones; the method was immunoSEQ multiplex PCR. V, J and clone size were drawn from that table, and D and trimming were deduced from the DNA. Its listing shows roughly 34,000 clones. The J gene is TRBJ1-5, the V gene TRBV6-5; no definite D call. This clonotype was sampled from a woman between 35 and 50 years old in good health and CMV-seropositive. The source material was PBMCs. The CDR3 sequence: CASAHGPSSNQPQHF. The CDR3 DNA follows: TGTGCCAGTGCACATGGGCCGTCGAGCAATCAGCCCCAGCATTTT.